This passage covers 7 T cell receptor beta chains from one sample sequenced in a study of human T cells and chemical hapten exposure (dated by TCRdb to about 2021). Preparation of the library involved RACE. The sequencing machine was a NextSeq 500. TCRdb cleaned the public reads at Q25 with fastp, built clones with MiXCR and kept in-frame beta chains. Identical CDR3 protein sequences are pooled into one entry, listed with their most common genes and DNA. This sample holds tens of thousands of distinct CDR3 sequences; more than 6% were observed only once. Of the sample, roughly 9.1% falls within the top ten clones. The time point label corresponds to: patch test 1, 2 weeks after DPC sensitization. In light of the paper, this sample's treatment or condition label describes: therapeutic diphenylcyclopropenone sensitization with weekly scalp DPC. Total RNA was isolated from unfractionated whole blood collected in Tempus Blood RNA tubes.

The sequencing here drew on whole blood, taken in connection with sensitization to the hapten diphenylcyclopropenone (DPC). The receptor source for this set is a woman aged 25 to 39 with alopecia areata. Some clones in this sample may be carry-over from other donors' samples.

This clonotype has just a few counts. The genes are TRBV19 and TRBJ1-5, with D hard to call. The germline V gene encodes CDR1 LNHDA and CDR2 SQIVND (reference sequence). Trimming took 3 bases from V and 0 from J, leaving 6 bases between them. The CDR3 totals 14 residues. The CDR3 reads CASSILYSNQPQHF. The CDR3 nucleotides read TGTGCCAGTAGTATCCTTTATAGCAATCAGCCCCAGCATTTT.

This chain connects TRBV18 to TRBJ2-3; D may be TRBD1 (6 bases). The CDR3 length is 15 residues. Germline CDR1 KGHSH, CDR2 LQKENI. The ends were cut back, 2 bases at V and 3 bases at J, with 12 bases in the middle. CDR3 nucleotide sequence: TGTGCCAGCTCACCAAGACAGGTGGGAACAGATACGCAGTATTTT. It yields the protein CASSPRQVGTDTQYF. The full variable domain, completed using reference TRBV18 and TRBJ2-3, is NAGVMQNPRHLVRRRGQEARLRCSPMKGHSHVYWYRQLPEEGLKFMVYLQKENIIDESGMPKERFSAEFPKEGPSILRIQQVVRGDSAAYFCASSPRQVGTDTQYFGPGTRLTVL.

This clonotype has only a few counts. The CDR3 DNA reads as TGTGCCAGCAGCTTAGCCTCTTGGGACGAGCAGTACTTC. Its translation: CASSLASWDEQYF. This sequence joins TRBV11-3 and TRBJ2-7; D uncertain. CDR1 and CDR2 (germline): SGHNT, YENEEA. CDR3 size: 13 residues. V lost 1 base, J lost 5 bases, and 9 bases lay in between.

This clonotype was observed a few times. The rearrangement uses TRBV20-1 and TRBJ1-2; D uncertain. The V gene lost 7 bases and the J gene lost 4 bases, with 16 bases spanning the gap. In germline, CDR1 is DFQATT, CDR2 SNEGSKA (reference sequence). This CDR3 has 13 residues. CDR3 amino acids: CSGFKAEGYGYTF. In DNA form, the CDR3 reads TGCAGTGGATTTAAAGCTGAGGGCTATGGCTACACCTTC.

About this clonotype itself: Mismatch with germline at one junction end may stem from a read error. V gene TRBV6-2 or TRBV6-3 combines with J gene TRBJ2-1, with 7 bases that match TRBD2. Germline CDR1 is MNHEY and CDR2 is SVGEGT. The length of the CDR3 is 11 residues. The CDR3 DNA reads as TGTGCCAGCAGTAACGGACTAGTACTCTCCTTC. Translated: CASSNGLVLSF.

In this sample, this clonotype turned up many times. V and J are TRBV7-6 and TRBJ1-5, with D possibly matching TRBD1 (5 bases). The germline CDR1 and CDR2 sequences are SGHVS and FNYEAQ. The CDR3 sequence is 14 residues long. V gave up 5 bases and J gave up 7 bases, with 15 bases separating them. Written as DNA, the CDR3 is TGTGCCAGCAGCCGAGGGGACTCGGGACAGCCCCAGCATTTT. Amino acids: CASSRGDSGQPQHF. The complete variable domain, with remaining parts taken from reference TRBV7-6 and TRBJ1-5, reads GAGVSQSPRYKVTKRGQDVALRCDPISGHVSLYWYRQALGQGPEFLTYFNYEAQQDKSGLPNDRFSAERPEGSISTLTIQRTEQRDSAMYRCASSRGDSGQPQHFGDGTRLSIL.

Ten or more counts support this clonotype. In DNA form, the CDR3 reads TGTGCCATCAGTGAGTCGAGGGTGCGTGGCAATTCACCCCTCCACTTT. Translating it yields CAISESRVRGNSPLHF. The chain carries TRBV10-3 and TRBJ1-6; no reliable D call. The CDR3 has 16 residues. The V end was cut by 0 bases, the J end by 7 bases, with 13 bases between. The V gene's germline CDR1 is ENHRY and CDR2 SYGVKD.